This TCR beta chain comes out of a study of blood T cell repertoires in COVID-19 (dated by TCRdb to the early 2020s). In terms of the full investigation: Recovered participants in ImmuneRACE Cohort 3 were defined as having two consecutive negative NP/OP PCR tests, clearance from a healthcare professional, or resolution of symptoms. The repertoires were made available in a free public database intended to serve as a resource for research on the immune response to SARS-CoV-2. The prospective study material was composed of cDNA or gDNA derived from T cells, B-cell-depleted T cells, or PBMCs. Where available, HLA class I and class II types were obtained from metadata supplied by the sample provider rather than from assay-based typing. Samples from collaborators originated in the United States, Italy and Spain and spanned both the acute and convalescent phases of COVID-19. Nearly every sample came with metadata listing a de-identified subject ID, COVID-19 status, age in years and sex. Deeply sampled blood TCRbeta repertoires from subjects exposed to, actively infected with, or recovered from COVID-19 were included in the dataset. Samples came from the ongoing ImmuneRACE study (first 160 participants) plus 1,254 subjects from 6 global collaborators. The paper's findings and limits, for the study overall: How much clinical and demographic metadata was included differed by source and by participant, and the metadata was provided uncurated.

To note about this clone: It has no known antigen specificity. Sequence at one end of the junction differs from germline and may be a read error.

In the prospective study, participants were about 18 to 100 years old, resided in around 25 geographic areas of the United States, and were enrolled through a virtual design. In the prospective study, cohorts were assigned on the basis of participant-reported clinical history obtained from a screening survey and a study questionnaire. Each participant in the prospective study had whole blood, serum and a nasopharyngeal or oropharyngeal swab collected by mobile phlebotomists. Over a roughly two-month period, participants in the prospective study had the option of providing additional blood draws and questionnaires. Prospective study blood samples were shipped either frozen or at room temperature before DNA extraction. TCRbeta CDR3 regions were amplified from genomic DNA using the immunoSEQ Assay, a bias-controlled multiplex PCR. Per the original workflow: The number of nucleated cells in each sample was estimated by amplification of reference gene primers within the assay. To quantify the absolute abundance of each unique TCRbeta CDR3 rearrangement, sequence reads were collapsed and filtered. For each sample, productive Simpson clonality was calculated by taking the square root of Simpson's diversity index across productive rearrangements. What TCRdb holds here is the immuneACCESS table cut down to in-frame rearrangements. Part of the clones is not present; checked against another copy, under half of the missing clones reflect an unresolved V gene, and the others are unexplained. The V and J calls and the clone size are those of that table, but D and trimming were determined from the DNA. This sample comprises about 170,000 clones, around 80% of them detected only once. Roughly 19% of the sample belongs to the ten largest clones.

The clonotype comes from a woman between 65 and 79 years old in a cohort exposed to, infected with or recovered from COVID-19 (not recorded which). Sequenced material: PBMCs or T cells enriched from blood (not recorded which).

The DNA sequence is as follows: TGTGCCAGCAGTTACGACAGGAGGCGGCTCTTC. Its protein is CASSYDRRRLF. This chain is built from TRBV28 and TRBJ2-1; a tentative D call is TRBD1 (6 bases match). Per the germline V gene, MDHEN is the CDR1 and SYDVKM is the CDR2. The CDR3, cysteine through phenylalanine, is 11 amino acids long. Here the CDR3 DNA is all that survives: 33 bases in frame from base 1.